This is a list of T cell receptor beta chains from one sample in a study of blood T cell repertoires in COVID-19. Repertoires were generated with immunoSEQ multiplex PCR, while TCRdb's copy carries only in-frame clones and drops some. This repertoire shows under 450,000 clones, about 90% found once; its top ten account for under 3%. Material: PBMCs or T cells enriched from blood (not recorded which). The receptors stem from a young woman who had recovered from COVID-19. Both conserved end residues are part of each CDR3. A D gene is named only where the DNA matches it firmly. Clone size, where shown, is once, few, many, or a class for clones that have expanded.

j_gene	abundance	d_gene	len	v_gene	CDR3nt	CDR3aa
TRBJ2-3	NA	TRBD2	15	TRBV7-2	TGTGCCAGCAGCTTCACTGTACGGGAGGGCGATACGCAGTATTTT	CASSFTVREGDTQYF
TRBJ1-2	NA	TRBD1	15	TRBV29-1	TGCAGCGTTGAGGACAGGGGATATACACGCTATGGCTACACCTTC	CSVEDRGYTRYGYTF
TRBJ1-2	NA	NA	19	TRBV4-1	TGCGCCAGCAGCCAGGCAGCACCTATCGACAGAACCCTTTTCTATGGCTACACCTTC	CASSQAAPIDRTLFYGYTF
TRBJ1-5	NA	NA	15	TRBV6-5	TGTGCCAGCAGTTACTCAAACAGGTTCGATCAGCCCCAGCATTTT	CASSYSNRFDQPQHF
TRBJ2-2	NA	NA	14	TRBV3-1/TRBV3-2	TGTGCCAGCAGCCGAGCAGGGTACACCGGGGAGCTGTTTTTT	CASSRAGYTGELFF
TRBJ2-5	NA	TRBD2	18	TRBV4-1	TGCGCCAGCAGCCAAGTAATGCGGGGGTCGAAGATTCAAGAGACCCAGTACTTC	CASSQVMRGSKIQETQYF
TRBJ2-1	once	TRBD1	15	TRBV14	TGTGCCAGCAGCAGCCTTGACAGGGACTACAATGAGCAGTTCTTC	CASSSLDRDYNEQFF
TRBJ2-7	NA	NA	13	TRBV12-3/TRBV12-4	TGTGCCAGCAGTTTCGAGGGGGTTTACGAGCAGTACTTC	CASSFEGVYEQYF
TRBJ2-1	NA	NA	12	TRBV6-4	TGTGCCAGCAGTGCCGCGAGGAATGAGCAGTTCTTC	CASSAARNEQFF
TRBJ1-1	NA	NA	13	TRBV2	TGTGCCAGCAGTGTAGGGGGGAACACTGAAGCTTTCTTT	CASSVGGNTEAFF
TRBJ2-7	NA	NA	12	TRBV12-3/TRBV12-4	TGTGCCAGCAGTTTGGGGGGATACGGGCAGTACTTC	CASSLGGYGQYF
TRBJ1-2	NA	NA	13	TRBV5-4	TGTGCCAGCAGCCCTGGACAGATGTATGGCTACACCTTC	CASSPGQMYGYTF
TRBJ1-1	NA	NA	14	TRBV18	TGTGCCAGCTCACCCGAGGGAGGGAACACTGAAGCTTTCTTT	CASSPEGGNTEAFF
TRBJ1-4	NA	NA	14	TRBV3-1/TRBV3-2	TGTGCCAGCAGCCAAGGACAGAGTAATGAAAAACTGTTTTTT	CASSQGQSNEKLFF
TRBJ2-7	NA	TRBD1	15	TRBV10-3	TGTGCCATCAGTACTCTTGGGACAGGGACCTACGAGCAGTACTTC	CAISTLGTGTYEQYF
TRBJ2-2	NA	NA	14	TRBV24-1	TGTGCCACCAACCCATCAGGGAACACCGGGGAGCTGTTTTTT	CATNPSGNTGELFF
TRBJ2-5	NA	TRBD1	15	TRBV6-5	TGTGCCAGCAGCCGACAGGGAGATATCTTAGAGACCCAGTACTTC	CASSRQGDILETQYF
TRBJ1-5	NA	NA	12	TRBV19	TGTGCCAGTAGTATAGCCCCAGGGCCCCAGCATTTT	CASSIAPGPQHF
TRBJ2-3	NA	TRBD1	17	TRBV5-1	TGCGCCAGCAGTTCCGGACCCCAGGGGGCGAGCACAGATACGCAGTATTTT	CASSSGPQGASTDTQYF
TRBJ1-2	NA	NA	14	TRBV7-9	TGTGCCAGCAGCCGAGGAGAGGCTAACTATGGCTACACCTTC	CASSRGEANYGYTF
TRBJ2-7	few	NA	15	TRBV25-1	TGTGCCAGCAGTGATGGTCTGGGAGTATCAGGCGAGCAGTACTTC	CASSDGLGVSGEQYF
TRBJ2-5	NA	TRBD1	14	TRBV7-9	TGTGCCAGCGGGAGGACAGGGTACCAAGAGACCCAGTACTTC	CASGRTGYQETQYF
TRBJ1-1	NA	TRBD1	13	TRBV6-6	TGTGCCAGCAGCTTGACAGGGCCCACTGAAGCTTTCTTT	CASSLTGPTEAFF
TRBJ1-2	NA	TRBD1	14	TRBV14	TGTGCCAGCAGCACCGGGACAGAGAACTATGGCTACACCTTC	CASSTGTENYGYTF
TRBJ1-4	NA	NA	13	TRBV28	TGTGCCAGCAGTCTAGGGAGCCTCGAAAAACTGTTTTTT	CASSLGSLEKLFF
TRBJ1-1	NA	NA	12	TRBV6-5	TGTGCCAGCAGCCAGAGGGACACTGAAGCTTTCTTT	CASSQRDTEAFF
TRBJ1-2	NA	TRBD1	17	TRBV5-6	TGTGCCAGCACCCTATTTGGGGCGGGACAGGGTAACTATGGCTACACCTTC	CASTLFGAGQGNYGYTF
TRBJ1-3	NA	NA	13	TRBV5-1	TGCGCCAGCAGCTTGGAACTTGGAAACACCATATATTTT	CASSLELGNTIYF
TRBJ1-1	NA	TRBD1	13	TRBV7-9	TGTGCCAGCAGTTTCACAGGGGGCACTGAAGCTTTCTTT	CASSFTGGTEAFF
TRBJ2-3	once	TRBD2	14	TRBV9	TGTGCCAGCAGCCACGGGGGGGCCGGAGATACGCAGTATTTT	CASSHGGAGDTQYF
TRBJ1-4	NA	TRBD1	16	TRBV3-1/TRBV3-2	TGTGCCAGCAGCCAAATTACAGGGGGCTGGGGGGAAAAACTGTTTTTT	CASSQITGGWGEKLFF
TRBJ1-6	NA	NA	13	TRBV6-4	TGTGCCAGCAGTGACTCGATCCAGTCACCCCTCCACTTT	CASSDSIQSPLHF
TRBJ2-5	once	NA	12	TRBV5-1	TGCGCCAGCAGTCAACAGGAAGAGACCCAGTACTTC	CASSQQEETQYF
TRBJ2-7	few	NA	14	TRBV7-8	TGTGCCAGCAGCCCTTGGGGTAGCGGCTACGAGCAGTACTTC	CASSPWGSGYEQYF
TRBJ1-1	NA	TRBD1	15	TRBV6-5	TGTGCCAGCAACAGGGGCCAGGGATCTTTCACTGAAGCTTTCTTT	CASNRGQGSFTEAFF
TRBJ1-2	NA	NA	16	TRBV19	TGTGCCAGTAAAGGAAGGGGTGACAGCCGCCTCTTTGGCTACACCTTC	CASKGRGDSRLFGYTF
TRBJ2-5	NA	TRBD2	16	TRBV27	TGTGCCAGCAGTCAGGGACTAGCGGGGGGGCTTGAGACCCAGTACTTC	CASSQGLAGGLETQYF
TRBJ2-7	NA	NA	11	TRBV30	TGTGCCTGGAGTGTAGCGTACGAGCAGTACTTC	CAWSVAYEQYF
TRBJ2-7	NA	NA	12	TRBV30	TGTGCCTGGGGCCCAAATTCCTACGAGCAGTACTTC	CAWGPNSYEQYF
TRBJ1-1	NA	NA	11	TRBV7-6	TGTGCCAGCAGCCCTACCCGAGAAGCTTTCTTT	CASSPTREAFF
TRBJ1-6	NA	TRBD1	15	TRBV6-5	TGTGCCAGCAAAAGCGGGACAGGGAAGGGTTCACCCCTCCACTTT	CASKSGTGKGSPLHF
TRBJ1-2	NA	TRBD1	14	TRBV6-5	TGTGCCAGCACTGGGGACAGAATTAACTATGGCTACACCTTC	CASTGDRINYGYTF
TRBJ1-1	NA	TRBD1	16	TRBV10-3	TGTGCCATCAGTGAAGGGACAGGGGGAGGGAGCACTGAAGCTTTCTTT	CAISEGTGGGSTEAFF
TRBJ2-3	NA	NA	18	TRBV7-6	TGTGCCAGCAGCTTAACGGAGGGATTTGAAAAAAGCACAGATACGCAGTATTTT	CASSLTEGFEKSTDTQYF
TRBJ2-1	NA	NA	13	TRBV12-3/TRBV12-4	TGTGCCAGCAGTTTGTTGGGGCGGAATGAGCAGTTCTTC	CASSLLGRNEQFF
TRBJ2-7	once	TRBD2	14	TRBV13	TGTGCCAGCAGCTCCAGCGGGAGGGCCGACGAGCAGTACTTC	CASSSSGRADEQYF
TRBJ2-1	NA	NA	14	TRBV18	TGTGCCAGCTCACCACCTCCCAGAGGTAATGAGCAGTTCTTC	CASSPPPRGNEQFF
TRBJ1-1	NA	NA	13	TRBV7-3	TGTGCCAGCGGGAGGGATATGAACACTGAAGCTTTCTTT	CASGRDMNTEAFF
TRBJ2-7	NA	NA	13	TRBV15	TGTGCCACCAGCAACCCAGCGGTCTCCGAGCAGTACTTC	CATSNPAVSEQYF
TRBJ1-5	NA	TRBD1	14	TRBV19	TGTGCCAGTATATTGACAGGGACGGGTCAGCCCCAGCATTTT	CASILTGTGQPQHF
TRBJ1-1	NA	TRBD1	14	TRBV5-4	TGTGCCAGCAGCTCCCAAACAGGGGCCAGTGAAGCTTTCTTT	CASSSQTGASEAFF
TRBJ1-3	NA	NA	15	TRBV7-6	TGTGCCAGCAGCTTAGGGGAGAGCTCTGGAAACACCATATATTTT	CASSLGESSGNTIYF
TRBJ1-2	NA	TRBD1	14	TRBV5-1	TGCGCCAGCAGCGTCTCGACAGGGGAATATGGCTACACCTTC	CASSVSTGEYGYTF